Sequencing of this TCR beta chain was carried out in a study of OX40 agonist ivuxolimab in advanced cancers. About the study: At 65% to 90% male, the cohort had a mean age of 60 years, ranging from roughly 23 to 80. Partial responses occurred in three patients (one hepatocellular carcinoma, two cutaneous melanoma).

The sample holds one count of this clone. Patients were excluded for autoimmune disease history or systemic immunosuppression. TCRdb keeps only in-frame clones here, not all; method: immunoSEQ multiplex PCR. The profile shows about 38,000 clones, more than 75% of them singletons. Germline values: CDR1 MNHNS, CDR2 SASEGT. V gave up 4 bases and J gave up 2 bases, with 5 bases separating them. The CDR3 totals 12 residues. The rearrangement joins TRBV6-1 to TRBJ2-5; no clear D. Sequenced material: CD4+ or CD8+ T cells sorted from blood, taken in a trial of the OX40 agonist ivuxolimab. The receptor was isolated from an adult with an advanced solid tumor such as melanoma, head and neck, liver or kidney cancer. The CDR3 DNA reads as TGTGCCAGCAGTGGGCATCAAGAGACCCAGTACTTC. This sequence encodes CASSGHQETQYF.